The 4 T cell receptor beta chains listed next were all sequenced from one sample in a study of T cells in Graves' hyperthyroidism and ophthalmopathy. The investigators amplified TCR beta CDR3 regions from RNA transcripts. The HTBI primer set was used in a first-round RT-PCR of the TCR CDR3. TCRdb re-derived calls from the multiplex PCR reads in MiXCR, one entry per CDR3 protein. There are under 400,000 distinct CDR3 sequences in the sample; around a sixth occur only once, and around 50% lies in the top ten. The sample comprised blood. The source of these receptors is a woman in her forties or fifties with Graves' hyperthyroidism.

This clonotype was picked up a small number of times. The J gene is TRBJ1-6, the V gene TRBV5-6, with a possible D match to TRBD1 (5 bases). CDR1 SGHDT and CDR2 YYEEEE come from the germline V gene. Trimming shortened V by 4 bases and J by 12 bases, and 14 bases separated the two germline ends. This CDR3 is 13 amino acids long. This CDR3 is CASSDAGRGPLHF. In DNA, the CDR3 is TGTGCCAGCAGCGACGCCGGAAGGGGACCCCTCCACTTT.

This clonotype was detected a few times. The chain carries TRBV7-3 and TRBJ2-5; D ambiguous. The V end lost 5 bases, the J end lost 5 bases, and 12 bases lay between the germline ends. Germline assignment: CDR1 SGHTA and CDR2 FQGTGA. CDR3 length: 13 amino acids. CDR3 nucleotide sequence: TGTGCCAGCAGCCCTTACGTTGGTGAGACCCAGTACTTC. Translated, it gives CASSPYVGETQYF.

This chain uses TRBV12-3 or TRBV12-4 with TRBJ1-2; D not certain. The V and J ends lost 3 bases and 6 bases respectively, with 14 bases between them. The CDR3 length is 14 residues. CDR3 in DNA: TGTGCCAGCAGTTTTGCAGAAATCCGAAATGGCTACACCTTC. Translating it yields CASSFAEIRNGYTF.

This clonotype was observed a few times. The junction departs from the called germline gene at one end, perhaps through a read error. The chain is built from TRBV3-1 and TRBJ2-2; D ambiguous. CDR3 length: 15 residues. Per germline, CDR1 LGHDT and CDR2 YNNKEL (reference sequence). The CDR3 DNA follows: TGTGCCAGCATCCAAGGTCATGTTGTGACCGGGGAGCTGTTTTTT. It yields the protein CASIQGHVVTGELFF. The variable domain in full, with the rest retrieved from reference TRBV3-1 and TRBJ2-2, is DTAVSQTPKYLVTQMGNDKSIKCEQNLGHDTMYWYKQDSKKFLKIMFSYNNKELIINETVPNRFSPKSPDKAHLNLHINSLELGDSAVYFCASIQGHVVTGELFFGEGSRLTVL.